What follows are 22 T cell receptor beta chains derived from one specimen sequenced in a study of control samples from healthy donors and cancer patients. Method: immunoSEQ multiplex PCR; TCRdb's copy keeps in-frame clones and lacks some. Of around 120,000 clones detected, around 88% appear once; the ten largest clones hold 3.4%. The sample consisted of blood. All receptors derive from a man aged 35 to 55 in good health.

Points on this clone: This specimen includes other DNA sequences encoding the same CDR3. V is TRBV18 and J is TRBJ2-7; 9 bases align to TRBD1. V dropped 2 bases and J dropped 6; count of bases not matched to a gene: 2. CDR3 length: 13 amino acids. The V gene's germline CDR1 is KGHSH and CDR2 LQKENI. The CDR3 bases are TGTGCCAGCTCACCAGGGACAGGGAGCGAGCAGTACTTC. This sequence encodes CASSPGTGSEQYF.

V usage is TRBV30 and J usage is TRBJ1-6; D not certain. CDR1 is GTSNPN and CDR2 is SVGIG in the germline V gene (reference sequence). Trimming left V 0 bases short and J 5 bases short, with 8 bases between. There are 14 residues in the CDR3. The CDR3 region is CAWSVNRNNSPLHF. CDR3 bases: TGTGCCTGGAGTGTAAACAGAAATAATTCACCCCTCCACTTT.

This chain links TRBV3-1 (or the pseudogene TRBV3-2) with TRBJ1-6; D gene ambiguous. CDR1 and CDR2 from the germline V gene are LGHDT and YNNKEL (reference sequence). V was shortened by 4 bases and J by 6 bases, with 10 bases between the two germline ends. This CDR3 has 14 residues. CDR3 residues: CASSRRGFNSPLHF. For the CDR3, the DNA is TGTGCCAGCAGCCGCCGGGGTTTTAATTCACCCCTCCACTTT.

The gene calls are TRBV25-1 and TRBJ2-3, with D perhaps matching TRBD2 (6 bases). The CDR3 length is 15 residues. Germline-derived CDR1 and CDR2 are MGHDK and SYGVNS. Trimming removed 6 bases at V and 0 bases at J, with 13 bases between. The CDR3 region is CASSTPGTSTDTQYF. The DNA of the CDR3 is TGTGCCAGCAGCACACCGGGGACTAGCACAGATACGCAGTATTTT. The whole variable domain, remainder taken from reference TRBV25-1 and TRBJ2-3, is EADIYQTPRYLVIGTGKKITLECSQTMGHDKMYWYQQDPGMELHLIHYSYGVNSTEKGDLSSESTVSRIRTEHFPLTLESARPSHTSQYLCASSTPGTSTDTQYFGPGTRLTVL.

Regarding this clone: The same CDR3 arises from other DNA sequences in this sample as well. The V call is TRBV18, the J call TRBJ1-3, with D possibly TRBD1 on 5 matching bases. From germline, CDR1 is KGHSH and CDR2 LQKENI. The V gene lost 3 bases and the J gene lost 0 bases, with 6 bases spanning the gap. The CDR3 extends over 14 amino acids. CDR3 in DNA: TGTGCCAGCTCACCCGACAGCTCTGGAAACACCATATATTTT. This encodes CASSPDSSGNTIYF.

The chain links TRBV25-1 to TRBJ1-6, with D unclear. Trimming pared 4 bases from V and 0 bases from J, leaving 10 bases between. The CDR3 length is 16 residues. Germline assignment: CDR1 MGHDK and CDR2 SYGVNS. The CDR3, as DNA: TGTGCCAGCAGTGCCGACGGGAGCTCCTATAATTCACCCCTCCACTTT. Translation gives CASSADGSSYNSPLHF.

The chain joins TRBV30 to TRBJ1-1, with unresolved D. Trimming left V 1 base short and J 5 bases short, with 11 bases between. There are 13 residues in the CDR3. In germline, CDR1 is GTSNPN, CDR2 SVGIG (reference sequence). The chain's CDR3 is CAWSGLPGTEAFF. The CDR3 nucleotides are TGTGCCTGGAGTGGACTCCCCGGAACTGAAGCTTTCTTT. The full variable domain, its missing parts supplied by reference TRBV30 and TRBJ1-1, is SQTIHQWPATLVQPVGSPLSLECTVEGTSNPNLYWYRQAAGRGLQLLFYSVGIGQISSEVPQNLSASRPQDRQFILSSKKLLLSDSGFYLCAWSGLPGTEAFFGQGTRLTVV.

This clone was counted once. At one end the junction does not follow the germline gene, possibly because of a read error. The V call is TRBV11-1, the J call TRBJ1-1; TRBD1 matches 8 bases. The CDR3 length is 12 residues. The germline gives CDR1 SGHAT, CDR2 FQDESV (reference sequence). The CDR3 region is CASSHGQGGGTF. DNA of the CDR3: TGTGCCAGCAGCCACGGACAGGGAGGTGGAACATTT. Full variable domain (outside the CDR3, taken from reference TRBV11-1 and TRBJ1-1): EAEVAQSPRYKITEKSQAVAFWCDPISGHATLYWYRQILGQGPELLVQFQDESVVDDSQLPKDRFSAERLKGVDSTLKIQPAELGDSAMYLCASSHGQGGGTFGQGTRLTVV.

The chain carries TRBV29-1 and TRBJ2-4, with D uncertain. CDR1 is SQVTM and CDR2 is ANQGSEA in the germline V gene. The CDR3 runs to 14 residues. Trimming removed 3 bases from V and 2 bases from J, with 11 bases in between. In nucleotides, the CDR3 is TGCAGCGTTGAGTGGGTCCAGACCAAAAACATTCAGTACTTC. Protein sequence: CSVEWVQTKNIQYF.

This rearrangement joins TRBV7-8 to TRBJ1-5; no reliable D call. From germline, CDR1 is SGHVS and CDR2 FQNEAQ. The ends were cut back, 5 bases at V and 4 bases at J, with 18 bases in the middle. This CDR3 is 16 amino acids long. CDR3 DNA: TGTGCCAGCAGCCCAGAGGCTCCCCTGGTGAATCAGCCCCAGCATTTT. Translated, it gives CASSPEAPLVNQPQHF.

This clone came up once. This chain links TRBV24-1 with TRBJ1-1; 8 nucleotides line up with TRBD1. The V gene's germline CDR1 is KGHDR and CDR2 SFDVKD. V lost 2 bases to trimming and J lost 11 bases; unmatched junction nucleotides: 6. This CDR3 region has 13 residues. The CDR3 here is CATSDSDRDGAFF. The CDR3 region has the DNA TGTGCCACCAGTGATTCGGACAGGGATGGGGCTTTCTTT.

The chain combines TRBV5-1 with TRBJ2-7, with 8 nucleotides matching TRBD2. Trimming took 0 bases from V and 2 from J; bases not matched to a gene: 4. In germline, CDR1 is SGHRS, CDR2 YFSETQ. CDR3 length: 15 amino acids. CDR3 region: CASSLGLALTYEQYF. The CDR3 bases are TGCGCCAGCAGCTTGGGACTAGCGCTCACCTACGAGCAGTACTTC.

The chain links TRBV27 to TRBJ2-2, with 9 nucleotides matching TRBD1. V shed 6 bases and J 8 bases; nucleotides not matched to a gene: 10. Germline V CDR1 and CDR2: MNHEY, SMNVEV (reference sequence). The CDR3 consists of 15 residues. CDR3 DNA: TGTGCCAGCAGCAAAAGACAGGGGGAATTAGGGGAGCTGTTTTTT. Protein: CASSKRQGELGELFF.

This clone has a single count. The chain employs TRBV7-3 and TRBJ2-3; 11 bases align to TRBD2. Trimming took 0 bases from V and 6 from J; bases not matched to a gene: 5. The CDR3 runs 16 residues. CDR1 SGHTA and CDR2 FQGTGA come from the germline V gene. The DNA of the CDR3 is TGTGCCAGCAGCTTAACTAGCGGGGGGGCCAGGGATACGCAGTATTTT. Protein sequence: CASSLTSGGARDTQYF.

This clone appeared a single time. The CDR3 here is CASSPNGDNNEKLFF. CDR3 bases: TGCGCCAGCAGCCCCAATGGGGACAACAATGAAAAACTGTTTTTT. The chain couples TRBV5-1 to TRBJ1-4, with D possibly TRBD1 on 6 matching bases. CDR1 and CDR2 (germline): SGHRS, YFSETQ. The CDR3 loop spans 15 amino acids. The germline V and J ends were trimmed by 4 bases and 5 bases, with 15 bases remaining between them.

The gene calls are TRBV11-3 and TRBJ2-2; D remains unclear. The CDR3 runs to 14 residues. Trimming took off 6 bases at V and 1 base at J, with 9 bases between the two ends. Per germline, CDR1 SGHNT and CDR2 YENEEA. CDR3 DNA: TGTGCCAGCAGTCAGATGGAGAACACCGGGGAGCTGTTTTTT. Amino acids: CASSQMENTGELFF.

The chain carries TRBV5-1 and TRBJ2-7, with D maybe TRBD1 (5 bases). Germline CDR1 is SGHRS and CDR2 is YFSETQ. The germline V and J ends were trimmed by 4 bases and 1 base, with 9 bases remaining between them. The CDR3 loop spans 13 amino acids. As DNA, the CDR3 is TGCGCCAGCAGCCTGACAGTTTCCTACGAGCAGTACTTC. Amino acid sequence: CASSLTVSYEQYF.

The gene calls are TRBV13 and TRBJ1-1; D is uncertain. The germline V and J ends were trimmed by 4 bases and 1 base, with 10 bases remaining between them. The CDR3 length is 14 residues. The V gene's germline CDR1 is PRHDT and CDR2 FYEKMQ (reference sequence). The CDR3 DNA sequence: TGTGCCAGCAGCTCGTGGACCACGAACACTGAAGCTTTCTTT. Protein sequence: CASSSWTTNTEAFF.

The chain links TRBV3-1 (or the pseudogene TRBV3-2) to TRBJ2-2; D remains unclear. The CDR3 is 16 residues long. Trimming removed 0 bases from V and 7 bases from J, with 15 bases in between. Germline CDR1 LGHDT, CDR2 YNNKEL (reference sequence). The CDR3: CASSQEWAGRGGELFF. CDR3 DNA sequence: TGTGCCAGCAGCCAAGAATGGGCTGGCCGTGGCGGGGAGCTGTTTTTT.

CDR3 sequence: CASSLGGSDGYTF. CDR3 nucleotides: TGTGCCAGCAGCTTAGGGGGGTCGGATGGCTACACCTTC. J is TRBJ1-2 and V is TRBV7-9; D might be TRBD1 (5 bases). The V gene's germline CDR1 is SEHNR and CDR2 FQNEAQ (reference sequence). This CDR3 is 13 amino acids long. The V end was cut by 1 base, the J end by 6 bases, with 9 bases between. Together with reference TRBV7-9 and TRBJ1-2, the CDR3 gives the full variable domain: DTGVSQNPRHKITKRGQNVTFRCDPISEHNRLYWYRQTLGQGPEFLTYFQNEAQLEKSRLLSDRFSAERPKGSFSTLEIQRTEQGDSAMYLCASSLGGSDGYTFGSGTRLTVV.

V is TRBV27 and J is TRBJ1-2; tentatively, D is TRBD1 (6 bases). Deletions cut 6 bases from V and 4 bases from J, with 27 bases between. The CDR3 spans 18 residues. The V gene's germline CDR1 is MNHEY and CDR2 SMNVEV (reference sequence). DNA of the CDR3: TGTGCCAGCAGATACGGGGGGGGCGGACAGACACATCTCTATGGCTACACCTTC. Protein: CASRYGGGGQTHLYGYTF.

Concerning this clone itself: Compared with germline, one end of the junction differs, possibly owing to a read error. The V gene is TRBV6-2 or TRBV6-3, the J gene TRBJ1-2; D gene uncertain. The CDR3 has 13 residues. The germline CDR1 and CDR2 sequences are MNHEY and SVGEGT. The CDR3 DNA is TGTGCCAGCACTTACCGCTCCCAACATGGCTACACCTTC. It translates to CASTYRSQHGYTF.